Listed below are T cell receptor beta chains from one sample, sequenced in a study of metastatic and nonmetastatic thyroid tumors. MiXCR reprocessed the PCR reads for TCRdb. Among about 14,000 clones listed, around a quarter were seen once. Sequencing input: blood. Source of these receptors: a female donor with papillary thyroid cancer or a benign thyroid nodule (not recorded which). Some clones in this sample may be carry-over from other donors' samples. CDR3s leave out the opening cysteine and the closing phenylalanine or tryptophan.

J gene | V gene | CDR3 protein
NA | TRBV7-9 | ASSFQLGKDTQH
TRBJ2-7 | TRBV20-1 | SANKGGWSYEQY
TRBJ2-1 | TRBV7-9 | ASSLTNNEQF
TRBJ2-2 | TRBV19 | ASSRVGKTGELF
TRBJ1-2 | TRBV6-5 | ASSYGGDRGTGGYT
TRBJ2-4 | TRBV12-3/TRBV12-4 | ASSLAGSLKNIQY
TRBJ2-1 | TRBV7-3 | ASSLRQGNYNEQF
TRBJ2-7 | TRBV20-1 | SARASGSYEQY
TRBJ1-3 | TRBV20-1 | SARTVGGGYGGNTIY
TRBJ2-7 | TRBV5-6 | ASSLRGLATYEQY
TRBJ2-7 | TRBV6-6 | ASSYSIDGTGEQY
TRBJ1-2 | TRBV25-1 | ASSEQGVSYRGYT
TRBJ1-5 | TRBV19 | ASSIDLDGVSQPQH
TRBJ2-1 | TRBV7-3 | ASSLRNNEQF
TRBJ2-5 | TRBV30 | AWSALGASGIETQY
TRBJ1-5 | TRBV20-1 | SATQGTNQPQH
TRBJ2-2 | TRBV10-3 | AISGAPIRELF
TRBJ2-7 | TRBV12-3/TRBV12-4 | ASRKQGASYEQY
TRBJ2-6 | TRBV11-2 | ASSLDGANVLT
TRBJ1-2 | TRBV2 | ASSVGRNNYGYT
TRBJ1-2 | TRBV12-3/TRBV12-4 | ASRVGTGLET
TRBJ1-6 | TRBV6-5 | ASSYGADRGRSPLH
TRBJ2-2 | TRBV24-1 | ATSEPPGQGATGELF
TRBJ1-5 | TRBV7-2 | ASSLESNQPQH
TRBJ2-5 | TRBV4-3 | ASSQELGGGETQY
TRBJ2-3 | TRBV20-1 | SPLGTSGNTDTQY
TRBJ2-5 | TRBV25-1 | ASSAPQEVVGETQY
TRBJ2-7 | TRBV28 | ASSMDGSYEQY
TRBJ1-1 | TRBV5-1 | ASSLTPGTGGNTEAF
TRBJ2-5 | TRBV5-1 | ASSLDSSGSGGTQY
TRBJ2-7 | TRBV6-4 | ASSPPRGVGSYEQY
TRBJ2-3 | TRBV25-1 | AATSGRRDTQY
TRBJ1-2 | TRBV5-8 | ASSTTGGAYGYT
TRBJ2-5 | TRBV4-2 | ASSQDGAGGQETQY
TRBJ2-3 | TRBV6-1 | ASSEGQGRATDTQY
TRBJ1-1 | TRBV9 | ASSVDRGTEAF
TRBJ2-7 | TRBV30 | AFNGWEYAYEQY
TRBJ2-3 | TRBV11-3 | ASSLDNGPDTQY
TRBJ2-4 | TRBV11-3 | ASSTHSGAKNIQY
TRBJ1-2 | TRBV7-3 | ASSTHPGGDGGYT
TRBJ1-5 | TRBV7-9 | ASSLDRGEPQH
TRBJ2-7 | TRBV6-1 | NSSRQGAEEQY
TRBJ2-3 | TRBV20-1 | SARDGYTDTQY
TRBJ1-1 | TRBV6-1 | ASRDSWRATEAF
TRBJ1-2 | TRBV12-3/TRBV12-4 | ASSLRPAPSYGYT
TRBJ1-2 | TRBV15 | ATRPAGREDYGYT
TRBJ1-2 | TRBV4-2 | AIIPPGQGAT
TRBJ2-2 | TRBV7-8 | ASRERTNTGELF
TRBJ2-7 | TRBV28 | ASSLRLAAAYEQY
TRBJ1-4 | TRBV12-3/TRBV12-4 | ASSPGQDNEKLF
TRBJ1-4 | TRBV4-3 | ASSQVNWGGRRTNEKLF
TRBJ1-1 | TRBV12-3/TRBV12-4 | ASSSIEAF
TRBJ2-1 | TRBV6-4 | ASSELSGGDEQF